This TCR beta chain was observed in a study of CD8 T cells in Susac syndrome. TEMRA cells were FACS-enriched, while CD8+ and CD4+ T cells were negatively isolated. An input of roughly 0.5 to 1 ug of RNA was subjected to reverse transcription using random hexamers. TCRdb re-analysed the immunoSEQ multiplex PCR reads in MiXCR, keeping a single row per CDR3 protein. The sample records 60,000 to 75,000 distinct CDR3 sequences, approximately 95% being singletons. Sequencing was carried out using CD8+ T cells from PBMCs. The TCR was taken from a human donor in good health.

CDR3 loop: CASSETGDEQYF. The CDR3 DNA reads as TGTGCCAGCAGCGAGACAGGGGACGAGCAGTACTTC. The gene calls are TRBV11-1 and TRBJ2-7, with TRBD1 matching 8 bases. Germline V gene data show CDR1 as SGHAT and CDR2 as FQDESV (reference sequence). Trimming cost V 5 bases and J 5 bases; bases outside gene matches: 2. The CDR3 covers 12 residues.